A single sample gave rise to the 16 T cell receptor beta chains below, sequenced in a study of shared clonotypes between healthy human individuals. Sequencing was performed with immunoSEQ multiplex PCR; in TCRdb, only in-frame clones are kept and a portion is missing. The sample contains 2 million to 2.5 million clones, approximately 95% of which appear only once. Source material: naive CD4+ T cells sorted from blood. The subset: CD45RA+ positively selected. Source of these receptors: a man in his late teens or twenties in good health.

V gene TRBV6-1 combines with J gene TRBJ2-7; a possible D gene is TRBD1 (6 bases). Trimming pared 6 bases from V and 0 bases from J, leaving 12 bases between. There are 14 residues in the CDR3. CDR1 MNHNS and CDR2 SASEGT come from the germline V gene. In nucleotides, the CDR3 is TGTGCCAGCAGCGGGACAATGACCTCCTACGAGCAGTACTTC. Encoded protein: CASSGTMTSYEQYF.

This clone was recorded a few times. Other DNA sequences in the same sample also yield this CDR3. This chain links TRBV30 with TRBJ1-2; tentatively, D is TRBD1 (6 bases). Between the trimmed V and J ends, which lost 0 bases and 7 bases, there was a span of 15 bases. CDR3 length equals 14 residues. Germline CDR1 reads GTSNPN; CDR2 reads SVGIG (reference sequence). The CDR3 spells CAWSVRRGASGYTF. In nucleotides, the CDR3 is TGTGCCTGGAGTGTACGGAGGGGGGCCTCTGGCTACACCTTC.

The chain combines TRBV7-6 with TRBJ2-7; the match to TRBD1 covers 9 bases. Germline V gives CDR1 SGHVS, CDR2 FNYEAQ. There are 13 residues in the CDR3. Unmatched junction bases numbered 3, after V lost 4 bases and J lost 5 bases. CDR3 bases: TGTGCCAGCAGCTGGGACAGGGAGAACGAGCAGTACTTC. Protein: CASSWDRENEQYF.

The V gene is TRBV10-3, the J gene TRBJ2-6; TRBD1 is a possible D gene (5 bases). CDR1 is ENHRY and CDR2 is SYGVKD in the germline V gene. Trimming stripped 8 bases from V and 0 bases from J, with 14 bases between. CDR3 length equals 16 residues. The CDR3 loop reads CAIAVGPSSGANVLTF. The CDR3 nucleotides read TGTGCCATCGCGGTGGGGCCGAGCTCTGGGGCCAACGTCCTGACTTTC.

The chain carries TRBV2 and TRBJ1-2; 8 nucleotides match TRBD1. Germline V gene sequence: CDR1 SNHLY, CDR2 FYNNEI. Trimming removed 6 bases from V and 3 bases from J; junction bases left unmatched: 6. This CDR3 comprises 14 residues. The CDR3 DNA reads as TGTGCCAGCAGATCCGGGACAGGAGACTATGGCTACACCTTC. Translating gives CASRSGTGDYGYTF.

The chain recombines TRBV28 with TRBJ2-5; D gene uncertain. Trimming cost V 5 bases and J 5 bases, with 9 bases left between them. Germline values: CDR1 MDHEN, CDR2 SYDVKM. This CDR3 spans 12 amino acids. The CDR3 here is CASSLPPETQYF. In DNA, the CDR3 is TGTGCCAGCAGTCTGCCCCCCGAGACCCAGTACTTC.

V is TRBV10-3 and J is TRBJ1-2; 10 positions agree with TRBD1. Germline values: CDR1 ENHRY, CDR2 SYGVKD. V lost 4 bases and J lost 4; bases outside the gene matches: 3. The CDR3 length is 14 residues. CDR3 sequence: CAISGQGAVYGYTF. For the CDR3, the DNA is TGTGCCATCAGTGGACAGGGGGCCGTCTATGGCTACACCTTC.

V and J are TRBV28 and TRBJ1-2; D is ambiguous. The V end lost 8 bases, the J end lost 8 bases, and 15 bases lay between the germline ends. The CDR3 runs to 12 residues. CDR1 is MDHEN, CDR2 SYDVKM, per germline. This CDR3 reads CASFIVNGGYTF. The DNA of the CDR3 is TGTGCCAGCTTTATCGTAAACGGGGGCTACACCTTC.

This sequence joins TRBV4-2 and TRBJ1-5; 8 positions match TRBD1. The CDR3 runs 15 residues. The V segment lost 5 bases and the J segment 3 bases; nucleotides outside the gene matches: 6. Germline V gene lookup returns CDR1 LGHNA and CDR2 YNFKEQ. CDR3 nucleotides: TGTGCCAGCAGCACGACAGGGGTGGTCAATCAGCCCCAGCATTTT. This sequence encodes CASSTTGVVNQPQHF.

J is TRBJ1-6 and V is TRBV28; 9 bases align to TRBD1. Germline lookup yields CDR1 MDHEN and CDR2 SYDVKM. The CDR3 has 15 amino acids. V dropped 5 bases and J dropped 7; count of bases not matched to a gene: 6. CDR3 sequence: CASSTQGASNSPLHF. The CDR3 DNA sequence: TGTGCCAGCAGTACACAGGGGGCGAGCAATTCACCCCTCCACTTT.

The chain combines TRBV6-6 with TRBJ1-5; perhaps TRBD1 as D (6 bases). The germline gives CDR1 MNHNY, CDR2 SVGAGI (reference sequence). This CDR3 contains 13 residues. V lost 0 bases and J 14 bases, leaving 14 bases between the germline ends. The CDR3 bases are TGTGCCAGCAGTTACTCCCCAGGGACATCTGAGCATTTT. It yields the protein CASSYSPGTSEHF.

In its sample, this clone was seen a few times. The V gene is TRBV18, the J gene TRBJ1-2; 7 nucleotides agree with TRBD1. The CDR3 runs 15 residues. Germline values: CDR1 KGHSH, CDR2 LQKENI. V gave up 1 base and J gave up 2 bases; unmatched junction bases: 4. Here the CDR3 DNA reads TGTGCCAGCTCACCACAGACAGGGTCCAACTATGGCTACACCTTC. Translated: CASSPQTGSNYGYTF.

The rearrangement uses TRBV7-2 and TRBJ2-3; D call uncertain. Germline CDR1 SGHTA, CDR2 FQGNSA. The length of the CDR3 is 14 residues. The V end lost 2 bases, the J end lost 6 bases, and 12 bases lay between the germline ends. This CDR3 is CASSLFVVGDTQYF. The CDR3 DNA reads TGTGCCAGCAGCTTATTCGTCGTTGGCGATACGCAGTATTTT.

V gene TRBV11-2 combines with J gene TRBJ2-1; 9 nucleotides line up with TRBD2. This CDR3 is built from 16 residues. From germline, CDR1 is SGHAT and CDR2 FQNNGV. The V and J ends lost 5 bases and 1 base, in that order; junction bases with no gene match: 6. The CDR3 region is CASSHQRGVSYNEQFF. The CDR3 DNA reads TGTGCCAGCAGCCACCAGCGGGGGGTTTCCTACAATGAGCAGTTCTTC.

This chain connects TRBV25-1 to TRBJ1-1, with D hard to call. V lost 2 bases, J lost 1 base, and 5 bases lay in between. The CDR3 spans 13 residues. Germline CDR1 MGHDK, CDR2 SYGVNS. The CDR3, as DNA: TGTGCCAGCAGTGAAATCGGGAACACTGAAGCTTTCTTT. The encoded protein is CASSEIGNTEAFF.

On this clone itself: Other DNA sequences in the sample encode the same CDR3. In DNA, the CDR3 is TGCGCCAGCAGCTTGGTGCCGGGTGACTACGAGCAGTACTTC. Residues: CASSLVPGDYEQYF. The V call is TRBV5-1, the J call TRBJ2-7; D not resolved. The CDR3 contains 14 residues. Trimming removed 0 bases at V and 3 bases at J, with 10 bases between. Germline V gives CDR1 SGHRS, CDR2 YFSETQ. The variable domain in full, completed from reference TRBV5-1 and TRBJ2-7, reads KAGVTQTPRYLIKTRGQQVTLSCSPISGHRSVSWYQQTPGQGLQFLFEYFSETQRNKGNFPGRFSGRQFSNSRSEMNVSTLELGDSALYLCASSLVPGDYEQYFGPGTRLTVT.